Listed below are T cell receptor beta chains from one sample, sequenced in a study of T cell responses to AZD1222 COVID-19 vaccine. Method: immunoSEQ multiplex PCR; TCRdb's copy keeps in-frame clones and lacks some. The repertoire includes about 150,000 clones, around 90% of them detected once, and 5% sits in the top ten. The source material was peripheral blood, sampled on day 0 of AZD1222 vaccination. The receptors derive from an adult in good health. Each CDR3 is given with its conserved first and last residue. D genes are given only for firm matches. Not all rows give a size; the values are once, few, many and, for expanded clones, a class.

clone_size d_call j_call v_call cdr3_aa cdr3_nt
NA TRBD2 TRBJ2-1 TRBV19 CASSIGVPASGSNEQFF TGTGCCAGTAGTATAGGGGTGCCCGCTAGCGGCTCCAATGAGCAGTTCTTC
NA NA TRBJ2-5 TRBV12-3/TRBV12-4 CASTRGETQYF TGTGCCAGCACCCGGGGAGAGACCCAGTACTTC
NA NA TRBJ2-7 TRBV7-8 CASSRPGGIGEQYF TGTGCCAGCAGCCGCCCAGGGGGGATCGGAGAGCAGTACTTC
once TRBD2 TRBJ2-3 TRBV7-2 CASSPVSGRPDTQYF TGTGCCAGCAGCCCCGTGAGCGGGAGGCCAGATACGCAGTATTTT
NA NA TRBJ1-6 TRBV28 CASSFEGSYNSPLHF TGTGCCAGCAGTTTTGAGGGATCCTATAATTCACCCCTCCACTTT
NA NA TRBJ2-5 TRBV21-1 CASTGTGQETQYF TGTGCCAGCACCGGAACAGGCCAAGAGACCCAGTACTTC
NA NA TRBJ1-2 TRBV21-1 CASSKDGVGETSNYGYTF TGTGCCAGCAGCAAAGATGGGGTCGGGGAAACATCTAACTATGGCTACACCTTC
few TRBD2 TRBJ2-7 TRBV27 CASSPTRLAGDYEQYF TGTGCCAGCAGTCCTACCAGACTAGCGGGAGACTACGAGCAGTACTTC
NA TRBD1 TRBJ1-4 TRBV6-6 CASSPTGVGEKLFF TGTGCCAGCAGCCCGACAGGGGTGGGGGAAAAACTGTTTTTT
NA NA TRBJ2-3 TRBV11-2 CASSLGASGTGDTQYF TGTGCCAGCAGCTTAGGGGCTAGCGGGACAGGAGATACGCAGTATTTT
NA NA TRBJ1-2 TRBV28 CASSLRDIRYNYGYTF TGTGCCAGCAGTTTACGGGACATAAGATATAACTATGGCTACACCTTC
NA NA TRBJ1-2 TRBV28 CASSLRGYGYTF TGTGCCAGCAGTTTAAGGGGGTATGGCTACACCTTC
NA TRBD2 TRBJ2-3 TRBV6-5 CASSYSKLAVTYTQYF TGTGCCAGCAGTTACTCTAAACTAGCGGTAACTTATACGCAGTATTTT
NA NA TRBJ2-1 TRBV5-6 CASSFSGYEQFF TGTGCCAGCAGCTTTTCAGGTTATGAGCAGTTCTTC
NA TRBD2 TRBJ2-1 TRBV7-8 CASSLLLAGGEQFF TGTGCCAGCAGCTTACTGCTAGCGGGAGGTGAGCAGTTCTTC
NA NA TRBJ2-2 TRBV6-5 CASRPGQGGTGELFF TGTGCCAGCAGACCAGGGCAGGGGGGTACCGGGGAGCTGTTTTTT
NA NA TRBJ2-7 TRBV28 CASKDQGLEQYF TGTGCCAGCAAGGACCAGGGGCTGGAGCAGTACTTC
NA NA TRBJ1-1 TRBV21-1 CASSKSSVIVNTEAFF TGTGCCAGCAGCAAAAGTTCTGTTATAGTGAACACTGAAGCTTTCTTT
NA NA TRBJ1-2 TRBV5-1 CASSSQEYYGYTF TGCGCCAGCAGCTCTCAGGAGTACTATGGCTACACCTTC
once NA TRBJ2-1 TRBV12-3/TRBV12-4 CASSSRVLNEQFF TGTGCCAGCAGTTCCCGGGTCCTCAATGAGCAGTTCTTC
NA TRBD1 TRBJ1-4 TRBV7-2 CASSLGTGSGKLFF TGTGCCAGCAGCTTAGGGACAGGGAGTGGAAAACTGTTTTTT
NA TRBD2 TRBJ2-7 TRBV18 CASSREEASGAYEQYF TGTGCCAGCTCACGTGAGGAGGCTAGCGGAGCCTACGAGCAGTACTTC
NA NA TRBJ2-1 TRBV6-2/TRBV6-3 CASSPRAGRGNEQFF TGTGCCAGCAGCCCTCGGGCGGGGAGAGGGAATGAGCAGTTCTTC
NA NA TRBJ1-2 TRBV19 CASRGSLSYGYTF TGTGCCAGTAGGGGCAGTCTTTCCTATGGCTACACCTTC
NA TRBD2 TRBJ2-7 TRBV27 CASSLGPAGSGSWAEQYF TGTGCCAGCAGTTTAGGCCCCGCCGGTAGCGGGAGTTGGGCCGAGCAGTACTTC
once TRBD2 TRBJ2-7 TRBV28 CASSFPRTRVSMEQYF TGTGCCAGCAGTTTCCCCCGGACTAGGGTTTCTATGGAGCAGTACTTC
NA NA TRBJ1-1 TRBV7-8 CASSLELGTEAFF TGTGCCAGCAGCTTAGAATTAGGCACTGAAGCTTTCTTT
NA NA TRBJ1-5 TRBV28 CASSLGQPQHF TGTGCCAGCAGTTTGGGGCAGCCCCAGCATTTT
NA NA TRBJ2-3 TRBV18 CASAQASTDTQYF TGTGCCAGCGCTCAAGCTAGCACAGATACGCAGTATTTT
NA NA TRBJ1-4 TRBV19 CASSLTPATNEKLFF TGTGCCAGTAGTTTGACACCTGCAACTAATGAAAAACTGTTTTTT
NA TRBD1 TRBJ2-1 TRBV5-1 CASSSPSGTGTYNEQFF TGCGCCAGCAGCTCCCCCTCCGGGACAGGTACCTACAATGAGCAGTTCTTC
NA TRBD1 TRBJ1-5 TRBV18 CASSPGTGLYQPQHF TGTGCCAGCTCACCAGGGACAGGACTATATCAGCCCCAGCATTTT
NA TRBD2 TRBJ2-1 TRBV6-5 CASSLAGGAYNEQFF TGTGCCAGCAGTCTAGCGGGGGGAGCCTACAATGAGCAGTTCTTC
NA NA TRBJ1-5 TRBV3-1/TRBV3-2 CASSHEVGDSNQPQHF TGTGCCAGCAGCCATGAGGTGGGCGATAGCAATCAGCCCCAGCATTTT
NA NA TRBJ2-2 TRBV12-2 CASRGPSGTNTGELFF TGTGCAAGTCGCGGACCTAGCGGAACGAACACCGGGGAGCTGTTTTTT
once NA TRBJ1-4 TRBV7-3 CASSPGVGTNEKLFF TGTGCCAGCAGCCCGGGGGTGGGCACTAATGAAAAACTGTTTTTT
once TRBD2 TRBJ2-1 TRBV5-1 CASSWDGTSEYNEQFF TGCGCCAGCAGCTGGGACGGGACTAGCGAATACAATGAGCAGTTCTTC
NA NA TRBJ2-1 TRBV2 CASSLDRSSYNEQFF TGTGCCAGCAGTTTGGACCGGAGCTCCTACAATGAGCAGTTCTTC
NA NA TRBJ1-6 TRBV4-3 CASSQTADNSPLHF TGCGCCAGCAGCCAGACTGCGGATAATTCACCCCTCCACTTT
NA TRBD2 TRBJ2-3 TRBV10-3 CAINSGSGTDTQYF TGTGCCATAAATAGCGGGAGTGGGACAGATACGCAGTATTTT
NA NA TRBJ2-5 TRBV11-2 CASSLNGGPEGETQYF TGTGCCAGCAGCTTAAACGGGGGCCCCGAAGGAGAGACCCAGTACTTC
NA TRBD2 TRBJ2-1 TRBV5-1 CASSLLAGGYNEQFF TGCGCCAGCAGCTTATTAGCGGGAGGTTACAATGAGCAGTTCTTC
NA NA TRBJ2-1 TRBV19 CASSIRQLQFF TGTGCCAGTAGTATTCGGCAGTTGCAGTTCTTC
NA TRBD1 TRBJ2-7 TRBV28 CASSPGDRGGYEQYF TGTGCCAGCAGTCCAGGGGACAGGGGAGGATACGAGCAGTACTTC
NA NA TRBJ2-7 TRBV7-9 CASSLAGVHEQYF TGTGCCAGCAGCTTAGCGGGGGTACACGAGCAGTACTTC
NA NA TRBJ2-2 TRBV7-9 CASSPTRSNTGELFF TGTGCCAGCAGCCCGACTAGATCGAACACCGGGGAGCTGTTTTTT
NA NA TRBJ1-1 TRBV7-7 CASSFDTNTEAFF TGTGCTAGCAGCTTCGACACGAACACTGAAGCTTTCTTT
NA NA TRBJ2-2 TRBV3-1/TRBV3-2 CASSQDLPIPGTSNTGELFF TGTGCCAGCAGCCAAGATTTGCCCATCCCCGGGACGTCGAACACCGGGGAGCTGTTTTTT
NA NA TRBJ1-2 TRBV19 CASSLLGISGYTF TGTGCCAGTAGTCTCCTGGGAATAAGCGGCTACACCTTC
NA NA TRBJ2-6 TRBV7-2 CASSSTPSGANVLTF TGTGCCAGCAGCTCGACTCCCTCTGGGGCCAACGTCCTGACTTTC
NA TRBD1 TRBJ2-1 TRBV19 CASRGTGIYNEQFF TGTGCCAGTAGGGGGACAGGCATATACAATGAGCAGTTCTTC
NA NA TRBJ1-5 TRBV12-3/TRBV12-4 CASSWGPNQPQHF TGTGCCAGCAGTTGGGGGCCTAATCAGCCCCAGCATTTT